The entry that follows covers one TCR beta chain sequence. The data stem from a study of blood T cell repertoires in COVID-19. On the study more broadly: There were acute and convalescent COVID-19 samples, and they came from the United States, Italy and Spain.

Measured with immunoSEQ multiplex PCR; TCRdb has only the in-frame clones, and not every one. The sample includes 150,000 or so clones, approximately 84% of them seen just once. J was trimmed by 4 bases and V by 0 bases; bases with no gene match: 5. The CDR3 runs to 16 residues. Germline loops: CDR1 MNHEY, CDR2 SVGAGI. The clonotype originates from a woman in her sixties with acute or convalescent COVID-19. The sequenced material came from peripheral blood. V gene TRBV6-5 combines with J gene TRBJ2-1, with 8 nucleotides matching TRBD2. DNA of the CDR3: TGTGCCAGCAGTTACTCGATCAGCGGGAGTTACAATGAGCAGTTCTTC. Residues: CASSYSISGSYNEQFF.